This T cell receptor (beta chain) originates from a study of CD8 T cells in ankylosing spondylitis. Study-wide results and limits: Ankylosing spondylitis blood seemed to carry a telltale TCR beta motif made of roughly 8 highly homologous variants. As for the disease-linked clones, they showed a CD8+ phenotype and occurred at relatively low frequencies in peripheral blood. Within matched ankylosing spondylitis synovial fluid, disease-linked clones were reportedly significantly enriched.

Points on this clonotype: The antigen is unknown.

Germline V gene data show CDR1 as SGHTA and CDR2 as FQGNSA. The CDR3 is 17 residues long. Trimming took off 0 bases at V and 5 bases at J, with 17 bases between the two ends. MiXCR, run by TCRdb on the 5' RACE reads, gives a single entry per CDR3 protein. The sample carries about 320,000 distinct CDR3 sequences, 11% recorded once. The genes are TRBV7-2 and TRBJ1-5; no definite D call. The TCR sequence derives from a female donor with ankylosing spondylitis or in good health (not recorded which). Specimen: blood, either unsorted or a sorted T cell fraction (not recorded which). CDR3 DNA sequence: TGTGCCAGCAGCTTAGCAGGGTGGGCGATCGGGGATCAGCCCCAGCATTTT. Encoded protein: CASSLAGWAIGDQPQHF.